The T cell receptor beta chain described here comes from a study of control samples from healthy donors and cancer patients. Germline V gene lookup returns CDR1 SGHNT and CDR2 YYREEE (reference sequence). Unmatched junction bases numbered 12, after V lost 2 bases and J lost 5 bases. This CDR3 contains 16 residues. Sequenced by immunoSEQ multiplex PCR; TCRdb stores in-frame clones only, minus some. The sample yields 90,000 to 130,000 clones, around nine tenths seen once. This clonotype was obtained from a woman in her fifties or sixties with lung cancer. The sequenced material came from PBMCs. The chain carries TRBV5-4 and TRBJ2-5; 7 nucleotides agree with TRBD1. CDR3 in DNA: TGTGCCAGCAGCTTACCTGGGGCCGGGACAGAGGAGACCCAGTACTTC. Translated: CASSLPGAGTEETQYF.